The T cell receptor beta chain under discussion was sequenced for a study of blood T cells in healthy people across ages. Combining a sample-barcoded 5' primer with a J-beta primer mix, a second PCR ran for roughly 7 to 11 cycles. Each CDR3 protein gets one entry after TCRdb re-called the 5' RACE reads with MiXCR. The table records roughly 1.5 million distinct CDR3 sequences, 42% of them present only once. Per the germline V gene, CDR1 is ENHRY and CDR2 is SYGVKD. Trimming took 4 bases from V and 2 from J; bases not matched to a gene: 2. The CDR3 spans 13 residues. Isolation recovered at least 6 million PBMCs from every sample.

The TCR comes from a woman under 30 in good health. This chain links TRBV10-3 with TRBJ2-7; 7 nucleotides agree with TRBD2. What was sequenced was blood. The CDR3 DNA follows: TGTGCCATCAGTGGGGACTATCCCTACGAGCAGTACTTC. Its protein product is CAISGDYPYEQYF.